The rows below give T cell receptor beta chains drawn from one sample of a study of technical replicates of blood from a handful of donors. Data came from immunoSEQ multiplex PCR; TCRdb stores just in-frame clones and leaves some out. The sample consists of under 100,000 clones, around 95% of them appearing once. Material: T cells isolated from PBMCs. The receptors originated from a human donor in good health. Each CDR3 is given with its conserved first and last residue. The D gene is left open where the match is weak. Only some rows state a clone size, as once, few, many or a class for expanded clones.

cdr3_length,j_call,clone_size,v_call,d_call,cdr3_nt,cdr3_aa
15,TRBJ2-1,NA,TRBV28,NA,TGTGCCAGCAGGGACTCCGGGAAGGCCTACAATGAGCAGTTCTTC,CASRDSGKAYNEQFF
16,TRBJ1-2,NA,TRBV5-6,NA,TGTGCCAGCAGCCCGACAGGCTTCTTGACGCTAGATGGCTACACCTTC,CASSPTGFLTLDGYTF
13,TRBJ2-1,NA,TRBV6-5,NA,TGTGCCAGCCGTGATGGGCTTAACAATGAGCAGTTCTTC,CASRDGLNNEQFF
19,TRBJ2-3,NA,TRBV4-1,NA,TGCGCCAGCAGCCAGAAACAGGGCGCTCTGGTCGGGGGCACAGATACGCAGTATTTT,CASSQKQGALVGGTDTQYF
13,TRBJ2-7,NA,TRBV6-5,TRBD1,TGTGCCAGCAGGGGGACAGGGTACTACGAGCAGTACTTC,CASRGTGYYEQYF
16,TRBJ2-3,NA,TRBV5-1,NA,TGCGCCAGCAGCTTGGGTTATGGGGCAGGCACAGATACGCAGTATTTT,CASSLGYGAGTDTQYF
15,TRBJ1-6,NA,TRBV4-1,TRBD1,TGCGCCAGCAGCCCCATTCCGGGACAGGAATCACCCCTCCACTTT,CASSPIPGQESPLHF
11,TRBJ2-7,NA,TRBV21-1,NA,TGTGCCAGCGCTAGGATGTACGAGCAGTACTTC,CASARMYEQYF
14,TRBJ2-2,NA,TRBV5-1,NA,TGCGCCAGCAGCAAGGGGCCTGACACCGGGGAGCTGTTTTTT,CASSKGPDTGELFF
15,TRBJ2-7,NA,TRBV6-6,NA,TGTGCCAGCAGTTACTTTGGGGAAAGGGGCCACGAGCAGTACTTC,CASSYFGERGHEQYF
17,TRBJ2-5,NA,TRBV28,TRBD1,TGTGCCAGCAGTCCGTACAGACAGGGGCATTGGGCGGAGACCCAGTACTTC,CASSPYRQGHWAETQYF
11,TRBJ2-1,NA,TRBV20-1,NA,TGCAGTGCTAGACAGGGTCATGAGCAGTTCTTC,CSARQGHEQFF
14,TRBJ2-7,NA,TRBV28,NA,TGTGCCAGCAGTTTCGCGGGCATCTCCTACGAGCAGTACTTC,CASSFAGISYEQYF
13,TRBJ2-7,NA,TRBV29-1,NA,TGCAGCGTTACGTATGCGGGGACCTACGAGCAGTACTTC,CSVTYAGTYEQYF
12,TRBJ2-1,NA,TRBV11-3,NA,TGTGCCAGCAGCTTCTCTCAGCGAGAGCAGTTCTTC,CASSFSQREQFF
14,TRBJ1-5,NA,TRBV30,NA,TGTGCCTGGAGTGGACAGGCAGGGAGACAGCCCCAGCATTTT,CAWSGQAGRQPQHF
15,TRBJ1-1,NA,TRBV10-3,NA,TGTGCCATCAGTGAGTCTTTGGGGGCTTGGACTGAAGCTTTCTTT,CAISESLGAWTEAFF
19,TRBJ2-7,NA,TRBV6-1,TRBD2,TGTGCCAGCAGTGAAGCGGCTAGCGGGACCAAACTCCGCTCCTACGAGCAGTACTTC,CASSEAASGTKLRSYEQYF
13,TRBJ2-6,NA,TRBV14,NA,TGTGCCAGCAGCCAACCCGTCGCCAACGTCCTGACTTTC,CASSQPVANVLTF
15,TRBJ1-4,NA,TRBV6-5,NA,TGTGCCAGCAGTTACTCGACAGCCCGAAGTGAAAAACTGTTTTTT,CASSYSTARSEKLFF
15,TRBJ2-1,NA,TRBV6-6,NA,TGTGCCAGCAGGGCCGGCGGACACTCCTACAATGAGCAGTTCTTC,CASRAGGHSYNEQFF
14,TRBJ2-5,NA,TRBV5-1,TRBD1,TGCGCCAGCAGAATAATAGGACAGGAAGAGACCCAGTACTTC,CASRIIGQEETQYF
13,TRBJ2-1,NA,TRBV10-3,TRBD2,TGTGCCAGTGGGGAGGGACCCTACAATGAGCAGTTCTTC,CASGEGPYNEQFF
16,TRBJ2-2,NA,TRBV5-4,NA,TGTGCCAGCAGCTTGGAATCGGGACAGAACACCGGGGAGCTGTTTTTT,CASSLESGQNTGELFF
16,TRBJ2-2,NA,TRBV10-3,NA,TGTGCCATCAGTGAGTCGGTGGTGGGCGTAGGCGGGGAGCTGTTTTTT,CAISESVVGVGGELFF
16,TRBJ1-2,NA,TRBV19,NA,TGTGCCAGTAGTCCCGGAACAGGGCCAACTAACTATGGCTACACCTTC,CASSPGTGPTNYGYTF
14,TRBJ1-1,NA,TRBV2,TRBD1,TGTGCCAGCGTTTTTCAGGGGGCTTTCACTGAAGCTTTCTTT,CASVFQGAFTEAFF
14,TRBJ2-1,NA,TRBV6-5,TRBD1,TGTGCCAGCAACCGGGACAGGGTACGCAATGAGCAGTTCTTC,CASNRDRVRNEQFF
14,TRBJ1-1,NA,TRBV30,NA,TGTGCCGTAGGGCGCGACAGGTGGTCGACTGAAGCTTTCTTT,CAVGRDRWSTEAFF
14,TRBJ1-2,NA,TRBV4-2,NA,TGTGCCAGCAGCCACATCGACTCCTTCTATGGCTACACCTTC,CASSHIDSFYGYTF
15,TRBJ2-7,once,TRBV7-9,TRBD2,TGTGCCAGCAGCTTAGGGACTAGCGGATTATACGAGCAGTACTTC,CASSLGTSGLYEQYF
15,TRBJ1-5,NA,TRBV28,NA,TGTGCCAGCAGCTTCTGGGGACAAAACAATCAGCCCCAGCATTTT,CASSFWGQNNQPQHF
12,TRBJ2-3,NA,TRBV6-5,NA,TGTGCCAGCAGCCCGGGGACAGATACGCAGTATTTT,CASSPGTDTQYF